The next 19 T cell receptor beta chains were all read from a single sample in a study of blood T cell repertoires in COVID-19. Repertoires were generated with immunoSEQ multiplex PCR, while TCRdb's copy carries only in-frame clones and drops some. The table shows 270,000 or so clones, with 86% occurring only once. The sample comprised peripheral blood. Receptors originate from a man in his forties with active or convalescent COVID-19.

The V and J genes are TRBV19 and TRBJ2-5; the match to TRBD2 covers 16 bases. This CDR3 has 17 residues. Germline CDR1 is LNHDA and CDR2 is SQIVND (reference sequence). V lost 6 bases to trimming and J lost 6 bases; unmatched junction nucleotides: 10. CDR3 DNA: TGTGCCAGTAGCCTGGGACTAGCGGGGGGGGGTCGGCAGACCCAGTACTTC. Translating gives CASSLGLAGGGRQTQYF.

The chain recombines TRBV6-5 with TRBJ2-7, with TRBD1 identical over 8 bases. Germline assignment: CDR1 MNHEY and CDR2 SVGAGI. This CDR3 spans 15 amino acids. V was pared by 2 bases and J by 7 bases, with 10 bases of the junction left unmatched. In DNA, the CDR3 is TGTGCCAGCAGTTACGTTCCAGGGGGCAAAGAAGAGCAGTACTTC. It translates to CASSYVPGGKEEQYF.

This chain links TRBV11-3 with TRBJ2-6, with no clear D. The germline CDR1 and CDR2 sequences are SGHNT and YENEEA. Trimming left V 1 base short and J 0 bases short, with 7 bases between. The CDR3 extends over 16 amino acids. CDR3 region: CASSLGTGSGANVLTF. DNA for the CDR3: TGTGCCAGCAGCTTAGGAACGGGCTCTGGGGCCAACGTCCTGACTTTC.

This clone appeared a single time. This chain links TRBV30 with TRBJ1-1; no reliable D call. From germline, CDR1 is GTSNPN and CDR2 SVGIG (reference sequence). CDR3 length: 13 amino acids. V was cut by 0 bases and J by 1 base, with 6 bases left in between. The DNA for the CDR3 is TGTGCCTGGAGTGTAACAGAGAACACTGAAGCTTTCTTT. The encoded protein is CAWSVTENTEAFF.

This clone was observed once. The V gene is TRBV10-1, the J gene TRBJ2-1; 7 positions match TRBD1. The germline gives CDR1 WNHNN, CDR2 SYGVQD (reference sequence). The CDR3 has 14 residues. Trimming at V came to 8 bases and at J to 9 bases, leaving 13 bases not matched to a gene. The CDR3 DNA reads as TGCGCCAGCTGCTGGAGACAGGGAGCATGTGAGCAGTTCTTC. Translation gives CASCWRQGACEQFF.

V is TRBV29-1 and J is TRBJ1-2, with 11 bases matching TRBD1. The CDR3 consists of 11 residues. Germline assignment: CDR1 SQVTM and CDR2 ANQGSEA. Unmatched junction bases numbered 2, after V lost 6 bases and J lost 8 bases. The CDR3 here is CSVGTGGGYTF. CDR3 bases: TGCAGCGTGGGGACAGGGGGAGGCTACACCTTC.

The chain is built from TRBV10-2 and TRBJ2-1; weak D call: TRBD1 (7 bases). This CDR3 contains 13 residues. V gave up 6 bases and J gave up 6 bases, with 12 bases separating them. Germline CDR1 WSHSY, CDR2 SAAADI. CDR3 sequence reads: CASRAGGTNEQFF. The CDR3 bases are TGCGCCAGCAGGGCAGGGGGGACCAATGAGCAGTTCTTC.

The genes are TRBV9 and TRBJ2-2; 9 nucleotides match TRBD2. Germline V gene sequence: CDR1 SGDLS, CDR2 YYNGEE. Trimming at V came to 4 bases and at J to 0 bases, leaving 19 bases not matched to a gene. CDR3 size: 21 residues. The CDR3 DNA reads as TGTGCCAGCAGCTCCCCACAAGGGGCGGGGGGGCTTCTCGCGAACACCGGGGAGCTGTTTTTT. This translates into CASSSPQGAGGLLANTGELFF.

The gene calls are TRBV5-1 and TRBJ2-7, with 8 bases identical to TRBD2. Germline CDR1 SGHRS, CDR2 YFSETQ. V shed 3 bases and J 0 bases; nucleotides not matched to a gene: 5. This CDR3 spans 15 amino acids. CDR3 in amino acids: CASSSSGTSSYEQYF. For the CDR3, the DNA is TGCGCCAGCAGCTCCTCCGGGACTAGCTCCTACGAGCAGTACTTC.

This sequence joins TRBV7-3 and TRBJ2-6, with D unclear. The CDR3 extends over 15 amino acids. From germline, CDR1 is SGHTA and CDR2 FQGTGA. The V end was cut by 2 bases, the J end by 2 bases, with 7 bases between. Here the CDR3 reads CASSLERAGANVLTF. In DNA, the CDR3 is TGTGCCAGCAGCTTAGAGCGAGCTGGGGCCAACGTCCTGACTTTC.

This chain links TRBV7-6 with TRBJ1-5, with D possibly being TRBD1 (5 bases). Trimming cost V 2 bases and J 5 bases, with 16 bases left between them. Looked up from germline, CDR1 is SGHVS and CDR2 is FNYEAQ. The CDR3 length is 16 residues. CDR3 protein: CASSLQGQGFDQPQHF. CDR3 DNA sequence: TGTGCCAGCAGCTTACAAGGGCAGGGATTTGATCAGCCCCAGCATTTT. The variable domain in full, completed from reference TRBV7-6 and TRBJ1-5, reads GAGVSQSPRYKVTKRGQDVALRCDPISGHVSLYWYRQALGQGPEFLTYFNYEAQQDKSGLPNDRFSAERPEGSISTLTIQRTEQRDSAMYRCASSLQGQGFDQPQHFGDGTRLSIL.

The chain employs TRBV7-8 and TRBJ1-5, with D unresolved. Germline-derived CDR1 and CDR2 are SGHVS and FQNEAQ. The V and J ends lost 2 bases and 0 bases respectively, with 5 bases between them. This CDR3 has 14 residues. CDR3 in amino acids: CASSLLYSNQPQHF. The CDR3 nucleotides read TGTGCCAGCAGCTTATTATATAGCAATCAGCCCCAGCATTTT.

The V gene is TRBV28, the J gene TRBJ1-3; D is ambiguous. Trimming shortened V by 3 bases and J by 4 bases, and 4 bases separated the two germline ends. CDR3 length: 12 residues. Germline lookup yields CDR1 MDHEN and CDR2 SYDVKM. CDR3 DNA sequence: TGTGCCAGCAGTTTTATGGGAAACACCATATATTTT. This codes for CASSFMGNTIYF.

The V gene is TRBV19, the J gene TRBJ2-3; 8 bases are shared with TRBD1. Germline V lookup: CDR1 LNHDA, CDR2 SQIVND (reference sequence). V lost 5 bases and J lost 6; bases outside the gene matches: 13. This CDR3 region has 16 residues. The DNA for the CDR3 is TGTGCCAGTAGTCCCCGGGACAGGAAGGTTGGGGATACGCAGTATTTT. Residues: CASSPRDRKVGDTQYF.

The chain joins TRBV7-2 to TRBJ1-1; D might be TRBD1 (5 bases). Looked up from germline, CDR1 is SGHTA and CDR2 is FQGNSA. Trimming pared 3 bases from V and 6 bases from J, leaving 29 bases between. This CDR3 contains 19 residues. CDR3 in DNA: TGTGCCAGCAGCTTCTTAGTGGGAGCTGGGGGGAGGGTAAGCGCTGAAGCTTTCTTT. Protein product: CASSFLVGAGGRVSAEAFF.

This chain connects TRBV25-1 to TRBJ1-5; D perhaps matches TRBD1 (5 bases). Deletions cut 1 base from V and 6 bases from J, with 7 bases between. Per the germline V gene, CDR1 is MGHDK and CDR2 is SYGVNS. This CDR3 has 13 amino acids. The CDR3: CASSEWQGQPQHF. CDR3 nucleotides: TGTGCCAGCAGTGAATGGCAGGGTCAGCCCCAGCATTTT.

This clone was found a few times. The chain uses TRBV3-1 (or the pseudogene TRBV3-2) and TRBJ1-1; maybe TRBD1 (5 bases). Germline lookup yields CDR1 LGHDT and CDR2 YNNKEL (reference sequence). Deletions cut 2 bases from V and 4 bases from J, with 17 bases between. The CDR3 contains 16 residues. CDR3 DNA sequence: TGTGCCAGCAGCCAACAGCCAGGGTGGTTGACCACTGAAGCTTTCTTT. Translated: CASSQQPGWLTTEAFF.

This sequence joins TRBV5-5 and TRBJ1-1; a weak D match, TRBD1 (5 bases). There are 14 residues in the CDR3. Deletions cut 2 bases from V and 2 bases from J, with 10 bases between. The germline gives CDR1 SGHKS, CDR2 YYEKEE (reference sequence). This chain's CDR3 is CASSFSDSNTEAFF. The CDR3 DNA is TGTGCCAGCAGCTTCTCAGACAGTAACACTGAAGCTTTCTTT.

This clone has only a few counts. The rearrangement uses TRBV7-2 and TRBJ2-1; the match to TRBD2 covers 7 bases. J was trimmed by 5 bases and V by 6 bases; bases with no gene match: 4. The CDR3 totals 13 residues. CDR1 and CDR2 (germline): SGHTA, FQGNSA. The chain's CDR3 is CASSIGTNNEQFF. In DNA, the CDR3 is TGTGCCAGCAGTATCGGGACTAACAATGAGCAGTTCTTC.